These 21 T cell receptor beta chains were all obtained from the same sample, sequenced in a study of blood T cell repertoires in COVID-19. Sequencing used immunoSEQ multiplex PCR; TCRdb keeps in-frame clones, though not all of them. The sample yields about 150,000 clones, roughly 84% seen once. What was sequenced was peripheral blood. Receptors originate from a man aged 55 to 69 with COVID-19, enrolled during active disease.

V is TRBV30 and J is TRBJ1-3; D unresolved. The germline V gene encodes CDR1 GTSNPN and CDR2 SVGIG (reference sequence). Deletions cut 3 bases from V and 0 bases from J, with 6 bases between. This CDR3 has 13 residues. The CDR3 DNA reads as TGTGCCTGGAGGGTGGCCTCTGGAAACACCATATATTTT. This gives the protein CAWRVASGNTIYF.

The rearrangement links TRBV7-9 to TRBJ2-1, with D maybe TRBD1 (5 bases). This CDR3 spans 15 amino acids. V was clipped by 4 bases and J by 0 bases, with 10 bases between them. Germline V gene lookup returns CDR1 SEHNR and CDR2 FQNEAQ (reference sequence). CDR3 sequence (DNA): TGTGCCAGCAGCTCGGACACCAACTCCTACAATGAGCAGTTCTTC. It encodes CASSSDTNSYNEQFF.

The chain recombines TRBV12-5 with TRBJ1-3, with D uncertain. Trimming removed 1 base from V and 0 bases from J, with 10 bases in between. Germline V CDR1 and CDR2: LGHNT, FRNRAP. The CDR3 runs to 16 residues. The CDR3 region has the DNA TGTGCTAGTGGTTTGGGTCAGGCCGCCTCTGGAAACACCATATATTTT. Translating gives CASGLGQAASGNTIYF.

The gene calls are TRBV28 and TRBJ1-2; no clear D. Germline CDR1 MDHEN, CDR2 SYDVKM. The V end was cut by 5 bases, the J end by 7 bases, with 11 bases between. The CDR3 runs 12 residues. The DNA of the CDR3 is TGTGCCAGCAGTCGGGTTACGCCTGGCTACACCTTC. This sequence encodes CASSRVTPGYTF.

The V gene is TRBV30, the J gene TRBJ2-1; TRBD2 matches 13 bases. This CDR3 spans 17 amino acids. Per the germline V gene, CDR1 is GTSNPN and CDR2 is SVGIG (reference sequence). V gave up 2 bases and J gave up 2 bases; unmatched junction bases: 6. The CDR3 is CAWSRGLAGTTYNEQFF. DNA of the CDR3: TGTGCCTGGAGTAGGGGACTAGCGGGGACCACCTACAATGAGCAGTTCTTC.

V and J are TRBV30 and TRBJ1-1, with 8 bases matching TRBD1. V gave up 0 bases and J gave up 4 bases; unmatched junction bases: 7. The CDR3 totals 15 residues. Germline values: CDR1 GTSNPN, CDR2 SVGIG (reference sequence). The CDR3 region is CAWSVRDRRSTEAFF. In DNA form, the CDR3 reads TGTGCCTGGAGTGTCCGGGACAGGAGATCCACTGAAGCTTTCTTT.

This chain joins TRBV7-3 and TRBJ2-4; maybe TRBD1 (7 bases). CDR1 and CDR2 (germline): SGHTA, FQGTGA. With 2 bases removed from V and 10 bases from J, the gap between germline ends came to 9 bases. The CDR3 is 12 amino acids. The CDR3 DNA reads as TGTGCCAGCAGCTTAGCAGGGGGGATTCAGTACTTC. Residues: CASSLAGGIQYF.

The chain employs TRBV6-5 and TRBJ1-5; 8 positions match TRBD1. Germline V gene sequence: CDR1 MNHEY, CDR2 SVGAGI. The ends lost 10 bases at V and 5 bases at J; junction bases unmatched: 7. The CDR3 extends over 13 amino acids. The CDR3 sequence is CAIERTGYQPQHF. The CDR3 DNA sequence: TGTGCCATCGAAAGGACAGGGTATCAGCCCCAGCATTTT.

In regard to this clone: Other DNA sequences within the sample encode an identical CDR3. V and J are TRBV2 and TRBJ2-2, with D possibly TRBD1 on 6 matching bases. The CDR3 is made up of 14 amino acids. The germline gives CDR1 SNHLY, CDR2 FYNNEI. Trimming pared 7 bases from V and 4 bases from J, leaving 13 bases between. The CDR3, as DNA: TGTGCCAGCAAGAGGGACACCAGCACCGGGGAGCTGTTTTTT. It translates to CASKRDTSTGELFF.

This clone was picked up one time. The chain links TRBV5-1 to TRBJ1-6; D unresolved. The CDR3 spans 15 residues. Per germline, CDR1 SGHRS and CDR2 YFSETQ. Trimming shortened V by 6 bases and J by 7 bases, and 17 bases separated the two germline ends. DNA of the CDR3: TGCGCCAGCACTAGTGAGAGCGCTGTGAATTCACCCCTCCACTTT. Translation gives CASTSESAVNSPLHF. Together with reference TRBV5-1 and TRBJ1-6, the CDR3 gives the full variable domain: KAGVTQTPRYLIKTRGQQVTLSCSPISGHRSVSWYQQTPGQGLQFLFEYFSETQRNKGNFPGRFSGRQFSNSRSEMNVSTLELGDSALYLCASTSESAVNSPLHFGNGTRLTVT.

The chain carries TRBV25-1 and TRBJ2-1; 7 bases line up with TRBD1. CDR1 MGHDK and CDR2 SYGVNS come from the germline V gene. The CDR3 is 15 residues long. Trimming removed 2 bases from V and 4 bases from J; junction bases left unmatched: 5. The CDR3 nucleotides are TGTGCCAGCAGTGAAACAGGGGTGATTTACAATGAGCAGTTCTTC. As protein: CASSETGVIYNEQFF. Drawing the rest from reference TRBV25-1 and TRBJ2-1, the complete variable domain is EADIYQTPRYLVIGTGKKITLECSQTMGHDKMYWYQQDPGMELHLIHYSYGVNSTEKGDLSSESTVSRIRTEHFPLTLESARPSHTSQYLCASSETGVIYNEQFFGPGTRLTVL.

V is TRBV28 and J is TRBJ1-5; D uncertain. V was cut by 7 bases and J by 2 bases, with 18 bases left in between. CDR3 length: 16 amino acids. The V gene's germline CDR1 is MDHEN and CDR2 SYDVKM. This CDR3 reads CASILPGQRGNQPQHF. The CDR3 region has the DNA TGTGCCAGCATCTTACCCGGGCAGAGGGGCAATCAGCCCCAGCATTTT.

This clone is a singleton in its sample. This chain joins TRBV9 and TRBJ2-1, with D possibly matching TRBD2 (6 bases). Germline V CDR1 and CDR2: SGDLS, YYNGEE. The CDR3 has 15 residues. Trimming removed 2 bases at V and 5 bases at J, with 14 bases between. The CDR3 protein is CASSVLGTPHNEQFF. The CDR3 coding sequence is TGTGCCAGCAGCGTGCTTGGGACTCCCCACAATGAGCAGTTCTTC.

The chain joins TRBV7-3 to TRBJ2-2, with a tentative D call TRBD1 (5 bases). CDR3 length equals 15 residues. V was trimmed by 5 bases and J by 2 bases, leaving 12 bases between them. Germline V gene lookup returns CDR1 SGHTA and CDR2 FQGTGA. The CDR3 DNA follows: TGTGCCAGCAGCCCCCAGGGTTCTAACACCGGGGAGCTGTTTTTT. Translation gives CASSPQGSNTGELFF.

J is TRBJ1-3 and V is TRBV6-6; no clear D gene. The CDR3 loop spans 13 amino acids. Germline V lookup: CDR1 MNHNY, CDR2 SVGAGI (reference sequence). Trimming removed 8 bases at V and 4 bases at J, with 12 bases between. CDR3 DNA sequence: TGTGCCAGCCGGGATGGGTCAGGAAACACCATATATTTT. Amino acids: CASRDGSGNTIYF.

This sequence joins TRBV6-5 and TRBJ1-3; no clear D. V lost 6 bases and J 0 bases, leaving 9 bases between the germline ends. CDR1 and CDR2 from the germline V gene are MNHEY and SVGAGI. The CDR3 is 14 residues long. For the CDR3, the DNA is TGTGCCAGCAGCGGGGTGAACTCTGGAAACACCATATATTTT. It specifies CASSGVNSGNTIYF.

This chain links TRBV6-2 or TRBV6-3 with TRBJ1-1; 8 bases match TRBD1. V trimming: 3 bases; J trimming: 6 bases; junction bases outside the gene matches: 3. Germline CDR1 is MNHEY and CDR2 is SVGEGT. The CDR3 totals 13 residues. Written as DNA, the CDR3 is TGTGCCAGCAGTTATGGGGACAGGCCTGAAGCTTTCTTT. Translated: CASSYGDRPEAFF.

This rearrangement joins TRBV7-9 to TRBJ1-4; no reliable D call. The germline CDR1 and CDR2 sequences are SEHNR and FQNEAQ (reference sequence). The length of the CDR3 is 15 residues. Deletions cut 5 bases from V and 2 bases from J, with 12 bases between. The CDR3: CASSPTLRTNEKLFF. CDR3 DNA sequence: TGTGCCAGCAGCCCGACTCTGCGGACTAATGAAAAACTGTTTTTT. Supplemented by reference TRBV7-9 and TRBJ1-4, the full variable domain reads DTGVSQNPRHKITKRGQNVTFRCDPISEHNRLYWYRQTLGQGPEFLTYFQNEAQLEKSRLLSDRFSAERPKGSFSTLEIQRTEQGDSAMYLCASSPTLRTNEKLFFGSGTQLSVL.

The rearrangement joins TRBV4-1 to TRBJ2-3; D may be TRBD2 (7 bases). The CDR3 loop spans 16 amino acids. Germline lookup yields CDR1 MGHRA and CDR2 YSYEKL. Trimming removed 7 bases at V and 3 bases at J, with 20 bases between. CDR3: CASKRTGTMATDTQYF. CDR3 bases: TGCGCCAGCAAGCGAACAGGGACTATGGCAACAGATACGCAGTATTTT.

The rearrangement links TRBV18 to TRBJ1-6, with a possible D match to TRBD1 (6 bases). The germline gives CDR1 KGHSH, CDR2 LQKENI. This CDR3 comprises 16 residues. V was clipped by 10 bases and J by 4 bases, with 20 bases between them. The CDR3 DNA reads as TGTGCCACCCGGGGTAGGACAGCGGATTATAATTCACCCCTCCACTTT. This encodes CATRGRTADYNSPLHF.

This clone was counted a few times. The CDR3 reads CASSRDSMNTEAFF. DNA for the CDR3: TGCGCCAGCAGCCGGGACAGCATGAACACTGAAGCTTTCTTT. The chain recombines TRBV5-1 with TRBJ1-1; 7 nucleotides match TRBD1. The CDR3 covers 14 residues. Germline-derived CDR1 and CDR2 are SGHRS and YFSETQ. The V gene end was trimmed by 4 bases and the J gene end by 0 bases; junction bases not matched to a gene: 3.